The 11 T cell receptor beta chains presented below share a single source sample, sequenced in a study of T-cell reconstitution after alpha-beta-depleted transplantation in children. The TCRbeta library was prepared with unique molecular identifiers. TCRdb processed the PCR reads anew with MiXCR; each CDR3 protein has one entry. The sample consists of tens of thousands of distinct CDR3 sequences, 35% to 55% of them appearing once. The sample consisted of PBMCs, mostly from graft donor cells, taken 360 days after TCRalphabeta/CD19-depleted stem cell transplant. Every receptor here comes from a male patient younger than 18 who had a stem cell transplant for acute lymphoblastic leukemia, so the T cells may come from the graft donor.

This clonotype was seen a few times. V is TRBV18 and J is TRBJ2-2; no definite D call. CDR3 length: 13 amino acids. Trimming shortened V by 2 bases and J by 4 bases, and 5 bases separated the two germline ends. Germline-derived CDR1 and CDR2 are KGHSH and LQKENI. As DNA, the CDR3 is TGTGCCAGCTCACCAGGGGTCACCGGGGAGCTGTTTTTT. This codes for CASSPGVTGELFF.

The J gene is TRBJ1-1, the V gene TRBV20-1, with D possibly matching TRBD1 (5 bases). V was shortened by 4 bases and J by 6 bases, with 9 bases between the two germline ends. The CDR3 is 11 amino acids. In germline, CDR1 is DFQATT, CDR2 SNEGSKA (reference sequence). CDR3: CSATGDAEAFF. In nucleotides, the CDR3 is TGCAGTGCTACCGGGGACGCTGAAGCTTTCTTT.

The V call is TRBV12-3 or TRBV12-4, the J call TRBJ2-4, with D maybe TRBD1 (5 bases). V was clipped by 3 bases and J by 0 bases, with 12 bases between them. This CDR3 is 16 amino acids long. CDR3 DNA: TGTGCCAGCAGTTTCACCAGGGTTTTAGCCAAAAACATTCAGTACTTC. It encodes CASSFTRVLAKNIQYF.

The chain joins TRBV3-1 to TRBJ1-3; D is ambiguous. This CDR3 region has 15 residues. The germline V gene has CDR1 LGHDT and CDR2 YNNKEL (reference sequence). The V end lost 0 bases, the J end lost 0 bases, and 6 bases lay between the germline ends. The CDR3 DNA reads TGTGCCAGCAGCCAAGAAGCCTACTCTGGAAACACCATATATTTT. Amino acid sequence: CASSQEAYSGNTIYF.

The chain uses TRBV15 and TRBJ2-1; weak D call: TRBD1 (6 bases). The CDR3 has 12 amino acids. The V end was cut by 0 bases, the J end by 14 bases, with 11 bases between. The germline gives CDR1 LNHNV, CDR2 YYDKDF (reference sequence). As DNA, the CDR3 is TGTGCCACCAGCAGAGAGGACAGTTGGGAGTTCTTC. The encoded protein is CATSREDSWEFF. The whole variable domain, filled in from reference TRBV15 and TRBJ2-1, reads DAMVIQNPRYQVTQFGKPVTLSCSQTLNHNVMYWYQQKSSQAPKLLFHYYDKDFNNEADTPDNFQSRRPNTSFCFLDIRSPGLGDTAMYLCATSREDSWEFFGPGTRLTVL.

The chain is built from TRBV3-1 and TRBJ2-1; D may match TRBD1 or TRBD2 (5 bases each). From germline, CDR1 is LGHDT and CDR2 YNNKEL (reference sequence). V was clipped by 1 base and J by 7 bases, with 20 bases between them. The CDR3 sequence is 17 residues long. The CDR3 DNA is TGTGCCAGCAGCCAAGGGTCTTTTTGGGGACCGCTTAATGAGCAGTTCTTC. It yields the protein CASSQGSFWGPLNEQFF.

V and J are TRBV10-3 and TRBJ2-1, with 8 bases that match TRBD1. Germline V gene sequence: CDR1 ENHRY, CDR2 SYGVKD. J was trimmed by 3 bases and V by 4 bases; bases with no gene match: 11. The CDR3 length is 17 residues. CDR3 region: CAISARPGQGIYNEQFF. As DNA, the CDR3 is TGTGCCATCAGTGCCCGCCCAGGACAGGGCATCTACAATGAGCAGTTCTTC.

The chain combines TRBV5-1 with TRBJ2-5; no clear D gene. Trimming shortened V by 1 base and J by 5 bases, and 12 bases separated the two germline ends. CDR3 length: 14 amino acids. Germline V gene data show CDR1 as SGHRS and CDR2 as YFSETQ. The CDR3 nucleotides are TGCGCCAGCAGCTTGTTAGGGCTGAGGGAGACCCAGTACTTC. Translating gives CASSLLGLRETQYF.

This clonotype was counted between two and nine times. The CDR3 here is CASSLDRGAENEQFF. CDR3 DNA: TGTGCCAGCAGCTTAGATCGGGGAGCTGAAAATGAGCAGTTCTTC. The rearrangement uses TRBV11-2 and TRBJ2-1, with TRBD2 as a possible D gene (5 bases). V gave up 0 bases and J gave up 7 bases, with 13 bases separating them. Germline CDR1 reads SGHAT; CDR2 reads FQNNGV. This CDR3 has 15 amino acids.

This chain uses TRBV28 with TRBJ2-5; TRBD2 aligns across 9 bases. The CDR3 runs to 15 residues. Unmatched junction bases numbered 9, after V lost 6 bases and J lost 4 bases. Germline V gene data show CDR1 as MDHEN and CDR2 as SYDVKM. The CDR3 spells CASRKPGLAGETQYF. For the CDR3, the DNA is TGTGCCAGCAGAAAACCGGGACTAGCAGGAGAGACCCAGTACTTC.

This clonotype was picked up a small number of times. The genes are TRBV7-2 and TRBJ2-1, with TRBD2 identical over 8 bases. The V and J ends lost 5 bases and 6 bases, in that order; junction bases with no gene match: 6. CDR1 is SGHTA and CDR2 is FQGNSA in the germline V gene. This CDR3 has 14 amino acids. CDR3 region: CASSPQRERNEQFF. CDR3 nucleotide sequence: TGTGCCAGCAGCCCCCAGCGGGAGCGCAATGAGCAGTTCTTC.